This T cell receptor beta chain was sequenced during a study of blood T cell repertoires in COVID-19. This clone has a handful of counts. Looked up from germline, CDR1 is SGHRS and CDR2 is YFSETQ. This CDR3 has 12 residues. The germline V and J ends were trimmed by 3 bases and 9 bases, with 10 bases remaining between them. Profiled with immunoSEQ multiplex PCR; TCRdb holds only in-frame clones, not every one. The sample consists of under 85,000 clones, 65% to 85% of them appearing once. The source is a man aged 50 to 59 with active COVID-19. The V gene is TRBV5-1, the J gene TRBJ2-1; D may be TRBD1 (5 bases). Sequenced material: peripheral blood. CDR3 sequence: CASSSGIGEQFF. The CDR3 nucleotides read TGCGCCAGCAGCTCAGGGATAGGTGAGCAGTTCTTC. Full variable domain (missing parts from reference TRBV5-1 and TRBJ2-1): KAGVTQTPRYLIKTRGQQVTLSCSPISGHRSVSWYQQTPGQGLQFLFEYFSETQRNKGNFPGRFSGRQFSNSRSEMNVSTLELGDSALYLCASSSGIGEQFFGPGTRLTVL.